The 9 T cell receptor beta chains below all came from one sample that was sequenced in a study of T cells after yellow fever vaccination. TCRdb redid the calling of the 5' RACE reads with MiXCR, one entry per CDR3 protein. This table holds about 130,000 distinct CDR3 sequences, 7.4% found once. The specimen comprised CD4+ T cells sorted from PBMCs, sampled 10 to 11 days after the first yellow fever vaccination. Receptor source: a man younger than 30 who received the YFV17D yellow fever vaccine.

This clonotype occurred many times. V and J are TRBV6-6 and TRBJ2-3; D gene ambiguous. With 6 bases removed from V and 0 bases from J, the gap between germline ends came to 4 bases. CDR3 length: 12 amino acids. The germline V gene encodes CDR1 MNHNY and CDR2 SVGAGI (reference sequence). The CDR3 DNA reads TGTGCCAGCAGCATTAGCACAGATACGCAGTATTTT. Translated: CASSISTDTQYF.

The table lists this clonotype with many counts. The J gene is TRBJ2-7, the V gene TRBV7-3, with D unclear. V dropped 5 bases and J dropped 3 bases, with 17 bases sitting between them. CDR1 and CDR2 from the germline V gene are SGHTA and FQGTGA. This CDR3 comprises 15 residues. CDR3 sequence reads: CASSPSKRLLYEQYV. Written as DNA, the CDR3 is TGTGCCAGCAGCCCATCAAAGAGGCTCCTCTACGAGCAGTACGTC.

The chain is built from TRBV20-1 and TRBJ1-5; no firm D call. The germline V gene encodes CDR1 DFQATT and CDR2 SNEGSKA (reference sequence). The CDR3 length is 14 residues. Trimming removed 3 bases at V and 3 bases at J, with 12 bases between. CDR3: CSASLQAFNQPQHF. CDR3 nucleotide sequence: TGCAGTGCTAGCCTCCAGGCTTTCAATCAGCCCCAGCATTTT.

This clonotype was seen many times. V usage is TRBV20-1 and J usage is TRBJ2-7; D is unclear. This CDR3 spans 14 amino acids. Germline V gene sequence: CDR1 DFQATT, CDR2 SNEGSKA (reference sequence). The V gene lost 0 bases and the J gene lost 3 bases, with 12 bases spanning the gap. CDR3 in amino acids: CSAREAIGRYEQYF. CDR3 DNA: TGCAGTGCTAGAGAGGCTATAGGCCGCTACGAGCAGTACTTC.

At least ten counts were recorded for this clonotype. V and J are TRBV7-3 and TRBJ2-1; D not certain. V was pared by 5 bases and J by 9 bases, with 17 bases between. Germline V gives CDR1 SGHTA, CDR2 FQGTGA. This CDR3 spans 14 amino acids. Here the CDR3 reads CASSSNSGRSEQFF. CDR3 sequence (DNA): TGTGCCAGCAGCAGTAACTCCGGCCGGAGTGAGCAGTTCTTC. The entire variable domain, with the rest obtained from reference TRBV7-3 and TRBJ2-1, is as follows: GAGVSQTPSNKVTEKGKYVELRCDPISGHTALYWYRQSLGQGPEFLIYFQGTGAADDSGLPNDRFFAVRPEGSVSTLKIQRTERGDSAVYLCASSSNSGRSEQFFGPGTRLTVL.

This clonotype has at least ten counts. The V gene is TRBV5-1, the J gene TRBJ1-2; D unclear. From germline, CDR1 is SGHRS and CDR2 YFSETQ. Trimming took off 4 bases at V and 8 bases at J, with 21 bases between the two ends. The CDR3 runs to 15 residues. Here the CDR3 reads CASSVSVQARRGYTF. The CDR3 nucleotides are TGCGCCAGCAGCGTGAGCGTTCAGGCTCGGCGGGGCTACACCTTC.

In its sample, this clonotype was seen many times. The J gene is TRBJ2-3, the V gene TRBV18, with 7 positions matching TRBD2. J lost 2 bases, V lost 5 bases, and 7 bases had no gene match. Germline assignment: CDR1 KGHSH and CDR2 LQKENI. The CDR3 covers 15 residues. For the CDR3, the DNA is TGTGCCAGCTCAGATCCGGGACTAACCACAGATACGCAGTATTTT. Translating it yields CASSDPGLTTDTQYF.

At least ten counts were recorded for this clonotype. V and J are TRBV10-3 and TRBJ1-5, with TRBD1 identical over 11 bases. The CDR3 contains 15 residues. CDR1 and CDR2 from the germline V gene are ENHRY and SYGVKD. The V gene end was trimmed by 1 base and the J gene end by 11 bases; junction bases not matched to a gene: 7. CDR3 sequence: CAISEYGQGAEAQHF. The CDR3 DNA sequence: TGTGCCATCAGTGAGTATGGACAGGGGGCGGAGGCCCAGCATTTT.

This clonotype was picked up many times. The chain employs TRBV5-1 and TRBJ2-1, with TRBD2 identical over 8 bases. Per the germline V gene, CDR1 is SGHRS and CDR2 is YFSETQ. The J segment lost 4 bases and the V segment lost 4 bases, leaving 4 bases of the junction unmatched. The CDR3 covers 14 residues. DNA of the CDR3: TGCGCCAGCAGCCAGAGCGGGGGTTACAATGAGCAGTTCTTC. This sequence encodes CASSQSGGYNEQFF.